The rows below give T cell receptor beta chains drawn from one sample of a study of T cells in Graves' hyperthyroidism and ophthalmopathy. One entry per CDR3 protein results from TCRdb running MiXCR on the multiplex PCR reads. Among roughly 240,000 distinct CDR3 sequences listed, roughly 22% were seen once. Input material: blood. These receptors all stem from a woman aged 40 to 50 with Graves' ophthalmopathy. Both conserved end residues are part of each CDR3. Each record gives: D gene, clone size, V gene, CDR3 protein. A D gene is named only where the DNA matches it firmly. Clone size is stated in some rows and not others, as once, few, many or a class when expanded.

D: .; size: many; V: TRBV30; CDR3: CAWDPIGTEAFF
D: TRBD2; size: .; V: TRBV18; CDR3: CASSPATSGSLNTGELFF
D: .; size: .; V: TRBV20-1; CDR3: CSASTVNQPQHF
D: .; size: many; V: TRBV13; CDR3: CASRTLERDYGYTF
D: TRBD2; size: many; V: TRBV12-3/TRBV12-4; CDR3: CASRKQGLAGYQETQYF
D: .; size: many; V: TRBV27; CDR3: CASSLGGVYEQYF
D: .; size: many; V: TRBV28; CDR3: CASSGFRNYEQYF
D: TRBD2; size: many; V: TRBV27; CDR3: CASRRSGERASGSNEQYF
D: .; size: .; V: TRBV29-1; CDR3: CSVGGQDNYEQYF
D: .; size: .; V: TRBV20-1; CDR3: CSVIRQQLSSYEQYF
D: .; size: many; V: TRBV30; CDR3: CAWIRAGRNTEAFF
D: .; size: .; V: TRBV6-2/TRBV6-3; CDR3: CASIPQMPDVQGGYTF
D: TRBD2; size: .; V: TRBV25-1; CDR3: CASSDRYATSGRETQYF
D: .; size: many; V: TRBV19; CDR3: CASSTSAGWGAEAFF
D: .; size: .; V: TRBV6-1; CDR3: CASRRDLAKNIQYF
D: .; size: many; V: TRBV19; CDR3: CASRPLLGGESNQPQHF
D: .; size: once; V: TRBV28; CDR3: CASTAPEATNTGELFF
D: .; size: many; V: TRBV12-3/TRBV12-4; CDR3: CASSNPGFDANTEAFF
D: .; size: .; V: TRBV20-1; CDR3: CSAPASNSYEQYF
D: .; size: many; V: TRBV20-1; CDR3: CSASKPRATGELFF
D: TRBD2; size: many; V: TRBV6-1; CDR3: CASKAGGLVETQYF
D: .; size: many; V: TRBV12-3/TRBV12-4; CDR3: CASSLGTQNTEAFF
D: .; size: many; V: TRBV28; CDR3: CATTRGQGSMAQYF
D: .; size: .; V: TRBV2; CDR3: CASRDSQGGNQPQHF
D: .; size: many; V: TRBV5-1; CDR3: CASSLDLRRGEQYF
D: TRBD1; size: many; V: TRBV19; CDR3: CASSAPPDRVDQPQHF
D: .; size: .; V: TRBV3-1; CDR3: CASSPGRGSANYGYTF
D: .; size: once; V: TRBV12-3/TRBV12-4; CDR3: CASSLNFGSEETQYF
D: .; size: .; V: TRBV30; CDR3: CAWSPRSDEQFF
D: .; size: many; V: TRBV6-5; CDR3: CASSYVSSSYNSPLHF
D: .; size: many; V: TRBV28; CDR3: CASTPAGGGNSPLHF
D: .; size: many; V: TRBV12-3/TRBV12-4; CDR3: CASSAPGGTTTFTGELFF
D: .; size: few; V: TRBV20-1; CDR3: CSARPPAQYF
D: TRBD2; size: many; V: TRBV11-2; CDR3: CASSSVAGGQETQYF
D: TRBD2; size: few; V: TRBV6-2/TRBV6-3; CDR3: CASSSQRGRYEQYF
D: .; size: many; V: TRBV12-3/TRBV12-4; CDR3: CASSFPWNTEAFF
D: TRBD2; size: few; V: TRBV13; CDR3: CASSYEGLAGSTDSQYF
D: TRBD1; size: many; V: TRBV7-2; CDR3: CASRLGQGTTGELFF
D: TRBD1; size: few; V: TRBV6-1; CDR3: CASSGTGGPSLYEQYF
D: .; size: .; V: TRBV7-9; CDR3: CASSLGGAGEQFF
D: .; size: many; V: TRBV20-1; CDR3: CSARDFQGSGTEAFF
D: .; size: .; V: TRBV20-1; CDR3: CSARTGRNTEAFF